The 20 T cell receptor beta chains below were found in one sample sequenced in a study of T cell responses to AZD1222 COVID-19 vaccine. Measured with immunoSEQ multiplex PCR; TCRdb has only the in-frame clones, and not every one. Of 86,000 or so clones in the sample, around nine tenths were seen once. The source material was peripheral blood, sampled 28 days after the second AZD1222 dose. The receptors here all came from an adult who received the AZD1222 COVID-19 vaccine.

The V and J genes are TRBV12-3 or TRBV12-4 and TRBJ2-3; D remains ambiguous. V lost 5 bases, J lost 5 bases, and 8 bases lay in between. The length of the CDR3 is 12 residues. The CDR3 DNA is TGTGCCAGCAGTGGGAATGTAGATACGCAGTATTTT. Its protein product is CASSGNVDTQYF.

This clone was seen only once. Other DNA sequences in the sample encode the same CDR3. V usage is TRBV3-1 (or the pseudogene TRBV3-2) and J usage is TRBJ1-1; 8 positions match TRBD1. The V segment lost 4 bases and the J segment 5 bases; nucleotides outside the gene matches: 3. CDR1 is LGHDT and CDR2 is YNNKEL in the germline V gene (reference sequence). The CDR3 extends over 13 amino acids. In DNA form, the CDR3 reads TGTGCCAGCAGCCGCACAGGGGGGACTGAAGCTTTCTTT. Translation: CASSRTGGTEAFF.

The chain has TRBV6-9 and TRBJ2-2; D remains ambiguous. Trimming removed 2 bases at V and 2 bases at J, with 6 bases between. CDR1 MNHGY and CDR2 SVAAGI come from the germline V gene. This CDR3 is 14 amino acids long. DNA for the CDR3: TGTGCCAGCAGTTATATAGGAAACACCGGGGAGCTGTTTTTT. Its protein is CASSYIGNTGELFF.

The J gene is TRBJ1-5, the V gene TRBV10-2, with D possibly TRBD1 on 5 matching bases. CDR3 length: 12 residues. Trimming left V 10 bases short and J 3 bases short, with 10 bases between. Germline assignment: CDR1 WSHSY and CDR2 SAAADI. The CDR3 reads CATQGPNQPQHF. The CDR3 region has the DNA TGCGCCACTCAGGGCCCCAATCAGCCCCAGCATTTT.

The chain links TRBV5-4 to TRBJ1-6; D is possibly TRBD1 (5 bases). Between the trimmed V and J ends, which lost 2 bases and 1 base, there was a span of 7 bases. Germline CDR1 is SGHNT and CDR2 is YYREEE (reference sequence). The CDR3 loop spans 15 amino acids. CDR3 coding DNA: TGTGCCAGCAGCTTTAGACAGTCCTATAATTCACCCCTCCACTTT. Its translation is CASSFRQSYNSPLHF.

Concerning this clone: Other nucleotide sequences in the sample specify the same CDR3. V usage is TRBV7-9 and J usage is TRBJ1-2, with TRBD1 identical over 10 bases. This CDR3 region has 15 residues. V was clipped by 1 base and J by 2 bases; unmatched bases: 1. Looked up from germline, CDR1 is SEHNR and CDR2 is FQNEAQ (reference sequence). The CDR3, as DNA: TGTGCCAGCAGCTTAGGACAGGGGGCGAACTATGGCTACACCTTC. This sequence encodes CASSLGQGANYGYTF.

This chain connects TRBV30 to TRBJ1-1, with D possibly being TRBD1 (6 bases). Trimming stripped 2 bases from V and 1 base from J, with 8 bases between. The CDR3 runs 13 residues. Germline V lookup: CDR1 GTSNPN, CDR2 SVGIG (reference sequence). CDR3 loop: CAWSSGQNTEAFF. CDR3 sequence (DNA): TGTGCCTGGAGTTCGGGACAGAACACTGAAGCTTTCTTT.

The chain is built from TRBV28 and TRBJ2-7, with 10 bases lining up with TRBD2. Germline V gene data show CDR1 as MDHEN and CDR2 as SYDVKM. This CDR3 comprises 15 residues. Losses at the gene ends were 6 bases for V and 3 bases for J; bases not matched to a gene: 8. Written as DNA, the CDR3 is TGTGCCAGCAGGCCCCTAGCGGGAGTGCGCTACGAGCAGTACTTC. Its translation: CASRPLAGVRYEQYF.

The chain recombines TRBV27 with TRBJ1-1; 7 bases line up with TRBD1. Germline lookup yields CDR1 MNHEY and CDR2 SMNVEV (reference sequence). This CDR3 contains 17 residues. Trimming at V came to 1 base and at J to 5 bases, leaving 13 bases not matched to a gene. CDR3 coding DNA: TGTGCCAGCAGTTTATATAGTAGGGGACAGTCTCCGACTGAAGCTTTCTTT. Translated: CASSLYSRGQSPTEAFF.

The chain combines TRBV10-1 with TRBJ2-4; 10 bases are shared with TRBD1. The length of the CDR3 is 15 residues. The V segment lost 2 bases and the J segment 4 bases; nucleotides outside the gene matches: 2. The germline V gene encodes CDR1 WNHNN and CDR2 SYGVQD (reference sequence). The CDR3 coding sequence is TGCGCCAGCAGTGAGGGACAGGGGGGGAAAAACATTCAGTACTTC. Its protein is CASSEGQGGKNIQYF.

V and J are TRBV2 and TRBJ2-1; 11 nucleotides agree with TRBD2. The CDR3 covers 16 residues. After removal of 6 bases from V and 2 bases from J, the junction contained 6 bases not matched to a gene. Germline V gives CDR1 SNHLY, CDR2 FYNNEI. CDR3 amino acids: CASSQTGLAAYNEQFF. CDR3 DNA sequence: TGTGCCAGCAGCCAGACGGGACTAGCGGCCTACAATGAGCAGTTCTTC.

The V call is TRBV28, the J call TRBJ1-2; 7 nucleotides agree with TRBD1. The V segment lost 3 bases and the J segment 2 bases; nucleotides outside the gene matches: 3. In germline, CDR1 is MDHEN, CDR2 SYDVKM. This CDR3 spans 14 amino acids. Here the CDR3 DNA reads TGTGCCAGCAGTTTTGGGGACAGAAACTATGGCTACACCTTC. Protein product: CASSFGDRNYGYTF.

This chain links TRBV29-1 with TRBJ2-3, with a tentative D call TRBD1 (6 bases). The CDR3 totals 16 residues. Looked up from germline, CDR1 is SQVTM and CDR2 is ANQGSEA. The V and J ends lost 2 bases and 6 bases respectively, with 21 bases between them. In nucleotides, the CDR3 is TGCAGCGTTGAATTTTACAGGGTGGACTTGGAGGATACGCAGTATTTT. The encoded protein is CSVEFYRVDLEDTQYF.

The V and J genes are TRBV5-1 and TRBJ1-1, with a possible D match to TRBD1 (5 bases). The V end lost 4 bases, the J end lost 7 bases, and 17 bases lay between the germline ends. CDR1 is SGHRS and CDR2 is YFSETQ in the germline V gene. The CDR3 is 14 amino acids. The CDR3 protein is CASSGTGALIEAFF. CDR3 coding DNA: TGCGCCAGCAGCGGCACCGGGGCTCTCATTGAAGCTTTCTTT.

The V gene is TRBV29-1, the J gene TRBJ2-1, with 10 bases fitting TRBD2. The V and J ends lost 3 bases and 7 bases, in that order; junction bases with no gene match: 12. CDR1 SQVTM and CDR2 ANQGSEA come from the germline V gene. The CDR3 covers 16 residues. CDR3 sequence reads: CSVDPRASGSRNEQFF. CDR3 nucleotides: TGCAGCGTTGACCCTAGGGCTAGCGGGAGTAGGAATGAGCAGTTCTTC.

This chain connects TRBV4-1 to TRBJ1-5; 8 bases are shared with TRBD1. Trimming at V came to 3 bases and at J to 6 bases, leaving 4 bases not matched to a gene. CDR1 is MGHRA, CDR2 YSYEKL, per germline. The CDR3 consists of 14 residues. The CDR3 sequence is CASSQQGAVQPQHF. DNA of the CDR3: TGCGCCAGCAGCCAGCAGGGGGCGGTTCAGCCCCAGCATTTT.

The gene calls are TRBV10-3 and TRBJ2-7; the D is unclear. V lost 3 bases to trimming and J lost 1 base, with 4 bases between them. From germline, CDR1 is ENHRY and CDR2 SYGVKD. This CDR3 has 12 residues. This chain's CDR3 is CAISDGSYEQYF. CDR3 bases: TGTGCCATCAGTGACGGGTCCTACGAGCAGTACTTC.

This clone was recorded only once. The chain is built from TRBV6-5 and TRBJ2-7, with 11 bases fitting TRBD2. V trimming: 7 bases; J trimming: 2 bases; junction bases outside the gene matches: 4. The CDR3 spans 14 residues. Germline V CDR1 and CDR2: MNHEY, SVGAGI. In DNA, the CDR3 is TGTGCCAGCATCTCGACTAGCGGGGCCTACGAGCAGTACTTC. Translating gives CASISTSGAYEQYF.

The rearrangement links TRBV4-1 to TRBJ2-1; a weak D match, TRBD2 (5 bases). V lost 2 bases to trimming and J lost 4 bases, with 21 bases between them. Germline V gives CDR1 MGHRA, CDR2 YSYEKL. CDR3 length: 18 residues. DNA for the CDR3: TGCGCCAGCAGCCAACCCGCCGCCCGGGAACTACGATACAATGAGCAGTTCTTC. As protein: CASSQPAARELRYNEQFF.

The rearrangement uses TRBV4-1 and TRBJ2-2, with 7 bases that match TRBD1. V shed 0 bases and J 4 bases; nucleotides not matched to a gene: 8. The length of the CDR3 is 17 residues. Germline V lookup: CDR1 MGHRA, CDR2 YSYEKL. The CDR3: CASSQDRAGGVTGELFF. The CDR3 nucleotides are TGCGCCAGCAGCCAAGATCGGGCAGGGGGAGTCACCGGGGAGCTGTTTTTT.